This entry lists 24 T cell receptor beta chains sequenced from one sample in a study of post-analysis software for immune sequencing data. No antigen is known for these receptors. Prepared libraries of TCR beta cDNA carried unique molecular identifiers. TCRdb independently ran MiXCR on the PCR reads; one entry per CDR3 protein. The sample carries some 500,000 distinct CDR3 sequences, under 55% recorded once. Study outcomes and limitations: In patients, TRBV5-6, TRBV5-1 and TRBV20-1 belonged to roughly five TRBV segments found more frequently than in controls.

What was sequenced was blood. All receptors derive from a girl under 18 with multiple sclerosis.

This chain uses TRBV20-1 with TRBJ2-1; TRBD2 matches 9 bases. The closer fit of TRBJ2-7 to the DNA end suggests the J call may be wrong. The germline V gene encodes CDR1 DFQATT and CDR2 SNEGSKA (reference sequence). This CDR3 is 17 amino acids long. CDR3 nucleotides: TGCAGTGCTAGAGTTCTTTCGGAAGCGGGAGGCTGGTACGAGCAGTACTTC. This translates into CSARVLSEAGGWYEQYF.

V is TRBV29-1 and J is TRBJ1-1, with 7 bases identical to TRBD1. Germline CDR1 reads SQVTM; CDR2 reads ANQGSEA. The CDR3 has 13 amino acids. Trimming removed 4 bases from V and 5 bases from J; junction bases left unmatched: 7. CDR3 sequence: CSVVEGANTEAFF. DNA for the CDR3: TGCAGCGTTGTCGAGGGGGCGAATACTGAAGCTTTCTTT.

In DNA form, the CDR3 reads TGTGCCAGCAGCTTAACGTCGGGACTAGCAGGCATCTACAATGAGCAGTTCTTC. This codes for CASSLTSGLAGIYNEQFF. The chain combines TRBV7-2 with TRBJ2-1; 9 bases are a match to TRBD2. This CDR3 contains 18 residues. Germline V gives CDR1 SGHTA, CDR2 FQGNSA. Losses at the gene ends were 2 bases for V and 3 bases for J; bases not matched to a gene: 11.

This clonotype was seen more than once but under ten times. The chain is built from TRBV10-3 and TRBJ2-5; 12 positions match TRBD2. The CDR3 spans 15 residues. Per the germline V gene, CDR1 is ENHRY and CDR2 is SYGVKD. With V trimmed by 4 bases and J by 2 bases, 2 bases remained unmatched. The CDR3 region has the DNA TGTGCCATCAGTGGGACTAGCGGGGATCAAGAGACCCAGTACTTC. Encoded protein: CAISGTSGDQETQYF.

This clonotype was found a few times. V and J are TRBV5-6 and TRBJ2-7; no clear D. The V and J ends lost 0 bases and 3 bases respectively, with 13 bases between them. Germline lookup yields CDR1 SGHDT and CDR2 YYEEEE. The CDR3 contains 15 residues. CDR3 sequence reads: CASSLAGSRNYEQYF. CDR3 coding DNA: TGTGCCAGCAGCTTGGCCGGATCACGCAACTACGAGCAGTACTTC.

V usage is TRBV28 and J usage is TRBJ2-5, with D unresolved. The CDR3 loop spans 16 amino acids. CDR1 is MDHEN and CDR2 is SYDVKM in the germline V gene. Trimming left V 1 base short and J 2 bases short, with 14 bases between. The CDR3 here is CASSLLQSEHQETQYF. Written as DNA, the CDR3 is TGTGCCAGCAGTTTATTACAGTCCGAACATCAAGAGACCCAGTACTTC.

The V call is TRBV3-1, the J call TRBJ2-3; D may be TRBD1 (6 bases). The length of the CDR3 is 17 residues. CDR1 and CDR2 from the germline V gene are LGHDT and YNNKEL (reference sequence). The germline V and J ends were trimmed by 4 bases and 5 bases, with 22 bases remaining between them. CDR3 residues: CASSPQGTGILGDTQYF. The CDR3 bases are TGTGCCAGCAGCCCCCAGGGGACCGGAATATTAGGAGATACGCAGTATTTT.

This sequence joins TRBV5-1 and TRBJ2-2; 7 positions agree with TRBD1. Germline CDR1 SGHRS, CDR2 YFSETQ. The CDR3 has 13 residues. Trimming took 0 bases from V and 10 from J; bases not matched to a gene: 3. The CDR3 coding sequence is TGCGCCAGCAGCTTGGGTACAGGGGAGGAGCTGTTTTTT. Translated: CASSLGTGEELFF.

This clonotype was counted a few times. The chain has TRBV20-1 and TRBJ2-5, with D perhaps given as TRBD1 or TRBD2 (5 bases each). The germline V and J ends were trimmed by 8 bases and 3 bases, with 16 bases remaining between them. The CDR3 is 13 residues long. The germline V gene has CDR1 DFQATT and CDR2 SNEGSKA (reference sequence). The CDR3 region has the DNA TGCAGTCTCCGGTGGGGGTCCGAAGAGACCCAGTACTTC. Translated: CSLRWGSEETQYF.

The V and J genes are TRBV6-5 and TRBJ2-5, with no clear D. The CDR3 runs to 15 residues. Trimming removed 2 bases at V and 5 bases at J, with 15 bases between. Germline CDR1 MNHEY, CDR2 SVGAGI. CDR3 protein: CASSYTNPTLETQYF. In DNA form, the CDR3 reads TGTGCCAGCAGTTACACCAACCCGACACTGGAGACCCAGTACTTC.

This clonotype was found a few times. The CDR3 coding sequence is TGCGCCAGCGACACCTACTACGAGCAGTACTTC. This codes for CASDTYYEQYF. V gene TRBV5-1 combines with J gene TRBJ2-7; no clear D. The CDR3 is made up of 11 amino acids. The germline V gene encodes CDR1 SGHRS and CDR2 YFSETQ. V was pared by 7 bases and J by 3 bases, with 8 bases between.

The chain couples TRBV29-1 to TRBJ2-1, with 9 nucleotides matching TRBD1. This CDR3 has 12 residues. After removal of 5 bases from V and 7 bases from J, the junction contained 3 bases not matched to a gene. Germline V gives CDR1 SQVTM, CDR2 ANQGSEA. CDR3 DNA: TGCAGCGTTCGGACAGGGGAGAATGAGCAGTTCTTC. Its protein is CSVRTGENEQFF.

This clonotype showed up just a few times. CDR3 amino acids: CASSSTGPNTQYF. The CDR3 DNA sequence: TGCGCCAGCAGCTCGACAGGACCCAATACGCAGTATTTT. This chain uses TRBV5-1 with TRBJ2-3; tentatively, D is TRBD1 (6 bases). The germline V gene encodes CDR1 SGHRS and CDR2 YFSETQ. V lost 3 bases and J lost 7, with 12 bases in between. CDR3 length equals 13 residues.

This chain links TRBV14 with TRBJ2-3, with D tentatively TRBD2 (6 bases). V was clipped by 2 bases and J by 7 bases, with 13 bases between them. This CDR3 spans 14 amino acids. CDR1 is SGHDN and CDR2 is FVKESK in the germline V gene. CDR3 bases: TGTGCCAGCAGCCAAAATTTGGCGGGAAATACGCAGTATTTT. It encodes CASSQNLAGNTQYF.

The rearrangement uses TRBV5-1 and TRBJ2-7, with 9 bases lining up with TRBD1. The CDR3 extends over 15 amino acids. V shed 0 bases, J shed 7 bases, and the junction held 8 bases outside the gene matches. Germline CDR1 is SGHRS and CDR2 is YFSETQ. CDR3 protein: CASSLVQGARNEQYF. The CDR3 DNA follows: TGCGCCAGCAGCTTGGTACAGGGGGCTAGAAATGAGCAGTACTTC. Based on the CDR3 plus reference TRBV5-1 and TRBJ2-7, the full variable domain is KAGVTQTPRYLIKTRGQQVTLSCSPISGHRSVSWYQQTPGQGLQFLFEYFSETQRNKGNFPGRFSGRQFSNSRSEMNVSTLELGDSALYLCASSLVQGARNEQYFGPGTRLTVT.

This clonotype turned up a few times. The chain links TRBV28 to TRBJ1-2; D is undetermined. Germline CDR1 and CDR2: MDHEN and SYDVKM. Between the trimmed V and J ends, which lost 3 bases and 5 bases, there was a span of 10 bases. The CDR3 has 13 amino acids. The CDR3 loop reads CASSLRVGYGYTF. The CDR3 DNA is TGTGCCAGCAGTTTGCGAGTAGGGTATGGCTACACCTTC.

This clonotype showed up just a few times. CDR3 DNA: TGTGCCAGCAGTTTATCTGGGACTGGCAATGAGCAGTTCTTC. It encodes CASSLSGTGNEQFF. The chain couples TRBV28 to TRBJ2-1, with a possible D match to TRBD2 (6 bases). Germline lookup yields CDR1 MDHEN and CDR2 SYDVKM. Deletions cut 1 base from V and 6 bases from J, with 10 bases between. This CDR3 is built from 14 residues. The whole variable domain, remainder taken from reference TRBV28 and TRBJ2-1, is DVKVTQSSRYLVKRTGEKVFLECVQDMDHENMFWYRQDPGLGLRLIYFSYDVKMKEKGDIPEGYSVSREKKERFSLILESASTNQTSMYLCASSLSGTGNEQFFGPGTRLTVL.

The chain has TRBV7-2 and TRBJ2-5, with 8 bases identical to TRBD2. The J segment lost 4 bases and the V segment lost 3 bases, leaving 4 bases of the junction unmatched. The CDR3 totals 14 residues. Germline CDR1 is SGHTA and CDR2 is FQGNSA. CDR3 sequence: CASSFTSGRETQYF. The CDR3 region has the DNA TGTGCCAGCAGCTTTACTAGCGGCCGAGAGACCCAGTACTTC. Full variable domain (outside the CDR3, taken from reference TRBV7-2 and TRBJ2-5): GAGVSQSPSNKVTEKGKDVELRCDPISGHTALYWYRQSLGQGLEFLIYFQGNSAPDKSGLPSDRFSAERTGGSVSTLTIQRTQQEDSAVYLCASSFTSGRETQYFGPGTRLLVL.

This chain joins TRBV19 and TRBJ2-7, with D maybe TRBD2 (6 bases). TRBJ2-5 matches the DNA end more closely, so the J call is doubtful. The CDR3 has 16 amino acids. Germline CDR1 LNHDA, CDR2 SQIVND (reference sequence). The CDR3 DNA is TGTGCCAGTAGTATCTTAGTAAATGGAGGGCCGGAGACCCAGTACTTC. Translated, it gives CASSILVNGGPETQYF.

The chain links TRBV12-3 or TRBV12-4 to TRBJ1-5; D remains ambiguous. Trimming cost V 6 bases and J 2 bases, with 20 bases left between them. The CDR3 has 17 residues. CDR3 DNA sequence: TGTGCCAGCAGAGCCCCAGGAGGCGGGTATGGCAATCAGCCCCAGCATTTT. Translating it yields CASRAPGGGYGNQPQHF.

The chain combines TRBV6-5 with TRBJ2-1; TRBD2 aligns across 13 bases. Trimming at V came to 0 bases and at J to 2 bases, leaving 1 base not matched to a gene. Germline-derived CDR1 and CDR2 are MNHEY and SVGAGI. The CDR3 is 17 residues long. CDR3 loop: CASSYSTSGRTYNEQFF. CDR3 nucleotides: TGTGCCAGCAGTTACTCGACTAGCGGGAGGACCTACAATGAGCAGTTCTTC.

The rearrangement links TRBV5-1 to TRBJ2-7; D uncertain. Trimming removed 0 bases from V and 6 bases from J, with 10 bases in between. The CDR3 contains 13 residues. Germline V gives CDR1 SGHRS, CDR2 YFSETQ. CDR3 in amino acids: CASSLAGFSEQYF. CDR3 DNA sequence: TGCGCCAGCAGCTTGGCCGGCTTTTCCGAGCAGTACTTC.

This clonotype came up a few times. The chain recombines TRBV11-1 with TRBJ2-3, with TRBD1 as a possible D gene (6 bases). Germline lookup yields CDR1 SGHAT and CDR2 FQDESV (reference sequence). V shed 6 bases and J shed 4 bases, with 11 bases lying between them. The CDR3 runs to 13 residues. CDR3 region: CASSRDIPDTQYF. DNA of the CDR3: TGTGCCAGCAGTCGGGACATCCCAGATACGCAGTATTTT.

The chain is built from TRBV2 and TRBJ2-7; 8 bases map to TRBD2. This CDR3 is built from 15 residues. J was trimmed by 7 bases and V by 5 bases; bases with no gene match: 13. The germline V gene has CDR1 SNHLY and CDR2 FYNNEI. Here the CDR3 DNA reads TGTGCCAGCAGTCCTACTAGCGGAGACTACAATGAGCAGTACTTC. Amino acids: CASSPTSGDYNEQYF.